A single sample gave rise to the 5 T cell receptor beta chains below, sequenced in a study of tumor-infiltrating lymphocytes in primary liver carcinoma. The investigators made TCR beta cDNA from about 500 ng total RNA, using a constant-region primer. Three rounds of nested multiplex PCR with slightly modified ARM-PCR produced TCR beta libraries. A C-beta reverse primer was combined with TRBV1-TRBV30 forward primers in the first two PCR rounds, and each round had 10 cycles. In TCRdb, the multiplex PCR reads were re-called with MiXCR into one record per CDR3 protein. Among almost 55,000 distinct CDR3 sequences, about 80% were seen once, and the ten largest hold around 23%. The study co-extracted DNA and RNA from around 20-30 mg of unsorted bulk tissue. Sequencing input: liver tumor tissue from sampling region 2. Subset here: tumor region T2, inferior pole. These receptors originate from a man in his forties or fifties with primary liver carcinoma and hepatitis B virus infection.

Comments on this clonotype: Since no conserved phenylalanine or tryptophan closes the CDR3, a read error is the likely cause. Because the CDR3's place on the DNA is in doubt, the DNA is left out and the CDR3 is given as listed by TCRdb. J is TRBJ1-6 and V is TRBV12-3 or TRBV12-4; the D segment call TRBD1 is taken from the table without a DNA check. A total of 15 residues make up the CDR3, ends included. CDR3 sequence: CAISSTTGRNSPPHL.

As regards this clonotype: The final CDR3 position lacks the conserved phenylalanine or tryptophan, pointing to a likely read error. This chain uses TRBV14 with TRBJ2-3; 12 positions agree with TRBD2. This CDR3 region has 15 residues. Germline lookup yields CDR1 SGHDN and CDR2 FVKESK. CDR3: CASSQGTSGIDTQYS. CDR3 in DNA: TGTGCCAGCAGCCAAGGGACTAGCGGGATAGATACACAGTATTCT.

The count of this clonotype is one. As the CDR3 is not closed by the conserved phenylalanine or tryptophan, this likely results from a read error. The rearrangement links TRBV6-1 to TRBJ1-1; D remains ambiguous. CDR3 length: 14 amino acids. V lost 10 bases to trimming and J lost 1 base, with 16 bases between them. CDR1 and CDR2 from the germline V gene are MNHNS and SASEGT. The CDR3 reads CATSHRGGNTEAFS. For the CDR3, the DNA is TGTGCCACCTCCCACCGAGGAGGGAACACTGAAGCTTTCTCT.

The sample holds a few counts of this clonotype. The chain has TRBV28 and TRBJ2-4; D uncertain. This CDR3 is 17 amino acids long. Germline assignment: CDR1 MDHEN and CDR2 SYDVKM. Trimming pared 4 bases from V and 9 bases from J, leaving 25 bases between. The CDR3 DNA sequence: TGTGCCAGCAGTTCACTGAGAAATGTCGGTTGGGTAAGCATTCAGTACTTC. This gives the protein CASSSLRNVGWVSIQYF.

On this clonotype itself: Germline is not matched at one junction end, which may reflect a read error. The chain is built from TRBV11-2 and TRBJ2-7; maybe TRBD2 (5 bases). The CDR3 contains 13 residues. Germline CDR1 is SGHAT and CDR2 is FQNNGV. Here the CDR3 DNA reads TGTGCCAACACCACCTCTTACGTATGGGAGCTGCACTTC. This gives the protein CANTTSYVWELHF.